Presented here are 20 T cell receptor beta chains from one specimen sequenced in a study of T cells after yellow fever vaccination. In TCRdb, the 5' RACE reads were re-called with MiXCR into one record per CDR3 protein. The repertoire has about 360,000 distinct CDR3 sequences, about 6% of them found once; the top ten carry about 15%. The specimen was PBMCs, collected 5 days after the yellow fever booster vaccination. Source of these receptors: a man aged 25-45 years who received the YFV17D yellow fever vaccine.

In this sample, this clonotype turned up a few times. The chain combines TRBV7-7 with TRBJ2-5; 8 nucleotides align to TRBD1. This CDR3 comprises 13 residues. V gave up 5 bases and J gave up 5 bases; unmatched junction bases: 4. Germline CDR1 reads SSHAT; CDR2 reads FNYEAQ (reference sequence). The CDR3 loop is CASSRDRMETQYF. The CDR3 DNA is TGTGCCAGCAGCCGGGACAGGATGGAGACCCAGTACTTC.

The rearrangement links TRBV19 to TRBJ2-7; the D is unclear. Trimming cost V 8 bases and J 5 bases, with 13 bases left between them. This CDR3 contains 12 residues. Germline values: CDR1 LNHDA, CDR2 SQIVND (reference sequence). As DNA, the CDR3 is TGTGCCAGTGGTGAAGGTCTGGACGAGCAGTACTTC. Amino acid sequence: CASGEGLDEQYF.

This clonotype was observed many times. This chain links TRBV5-1 with TRBJ1-2; 8 positions match TRBD1. The CDR3 is 14 amino acids. Germline trimming cut 4 bases from V and 2 bases from J; bases unmatched to any gene: 4. The germline CDR1 and CDR2 sequences are SGHRS and YFSETQ. Here the CDR3 reads CASSIGQGNYGYTF. CDR3 nucleotides: TGCGCCAGCAGCATCGGACAGGGAAACTATGGCTACACCTTC.

This clonotype was detected many times. The CDR3 spells CASRKTSGLTQETQYF. The CDR3 DNA is TGCGCCAGCAGGAAGACTAGCGGCCTAACCCAAGAGACCCAGTACTTC. The J gene is TRBJ2-5, the V gene TRBV10-2; 9 bases agree with TRBD2. CDR1 is WSHSY, CDR2 SAAADI, per germline. The CDR3 loop spans 16 amino acids. Trimming removed 6 bases from V and 1 base from J; junction bases left unmatched: 9.

This clonotype was observed at least ten times. The chain is built from TRBV12-3 or TRBV12-4 and TRBJ2-3; D possibly corresponds to TRBD2 (6 bases). The CDR3 consists of 15 residues. The V end lost 3 bases, the J end lost 5 bases, and 15 bases lay between the germline ends. The CDR3 sequence: CASSFGGISGDTQYF. CDR3 bases: TGTGCCAGCAGTTTTGGCGGGATCAGTGGAGATACGCAGTATTTT.

This clonotype was counted between two and nine times. The J gene is TRBJ1-1, the V gene TRBV14; the D is unclear. This CDR3 region has 14 residues. Trimming left V 3 bases short and J 5 bases short, with 13 bases between. The V gene's germline CDR1 is SGHDN and CDR2 FVKESK. The CDR3 loop is CASSQMLGGTEAFF. CDR3 bases: TGTGCCAGCAGCCAGATGCTCGGAGGAACTGAAGCTTTCTTT.

This clonotype has a handful of counts. This chain connects TRBV9 to TRBJ1-5, with 8 bases matching TRBD1. The CDR3 extends over 14 amino acids. The J segment lost 5 bases and the V segment lost 4 bases, leaving 5 bases of the junction unmatched. Per the germline V gene, CDR1 is SGDLS and CDR2 is YYNGEE. Here the CDR3 reads CASSRTGRDQPQHF. In nucleotides, the CDR3 is TGTGCCAGCAGCCGGACAGGGAGGGATCAGCCCCAGCATTTT.

This clonotype was observed a handful of times. The chain joins TRBV6-2 or TRBV6-3 to TRBJ2-7, with D perhaps being TRBD1 or TRBD2 (6 bases each). Trimming took 2 bases from V and 2 from J, leaving 13 bases between them. This CDR3 region has 15 residues. Germline-derived CDR1 and CDR2 are MNHEY and SVGEGT. CDR3 coding DNA: TGTGCCAGCAGTTACACGGGGGCAAGGGCCTACGAGCAGTACTTC. It codes for CASSYTGARAYEQYF.

This clonotype was found a few times. The chain combines TRBV6-6 with TRBJ1-5; D gene uncertain. V was cut by 3 bases and J by 1 base, with 4 bases left in between. Germline V gene data show CDR1 as MNHNY and CDR2 as SVGAGI (reference sequence). This CDR3 has 13 residues. The chain's CDR3 is CASSYESNQPQHF. CDR3 nucleotide sequence: TGTGCCAGCAGTTATGAAAGCAATCAGCCCCAGCATTTT.

This clonotype was counted a few times. The V call is TRBV19, the J call TRBJ2-1; a weak D match, TRBD1 (6 bases). Trimming left V 6 bases short and J 7 bases short, with 13 bases between. The CDR3 covers 13 residues. Germline CDR1 reads LNHDA; CDR2 reads SQIVND (reference sequence). The CDR3 sequence is CASRAQGINEQFF. CDR3 coding DNA: TGTGCCAGTAGGGCCCAGGGGATAAATGAGCAGTTCTTC.

This chain joins TRBV20-1 and TRBJ2-2, with D perhaps assigned TRBD1 or TRBD2 (5 bases each). The CDR3 is 14 amino acids. CDR1 is DFQATT, CDR2 SNEGSKA, per germline (reference sequence). Trimming took 3 bases from V and 4 from J, leaving 12 bases between them. This chain's CDR3 is CSARQTGATGELFF. DNA for the CDR3: TGCAGTGCTAGGCAGACCGGGGCCACCGGGGAGCTGTTTTTT.

There are a few counts of this clonotype. The chain joins TRBV7-2 to TRBJ2-4; 11 positions match TRBD2. The ends lost 6 bases at V and 0 bases at J; junction bases unmatched: 22. This CDR3 is built from 22 residues. Germline V lookup: CDR1 SGHTA, CDR2 FQGNSA. The CDR3: CASSTGRSSGRPAPLAKNIQYF. The CDR3 DNA follows: TGTGCCAGCAGTACAGGGCGGTCTAGCGGGAGGCCCGCACCCTTAGCCAAAAACATTCAGTACTTC.

This clonotype was seen many times. This chain links TRBV20-1 with TRBJ2-2; no clear D gene. The CDR3 is 13 amino acids. Germline V gives CDR1 DFQATT, CDR2 SNEGSKA (reference sequence). Trimming removed 4 bases from V and 1 base from J, with 7 bases in between. CDR3 in amino acids: CSAKLGNTGELFF. In nucleotides, the CDR3 is TGCAGTGCTAAGTTGGGGAACACCGGGGAGCTGTTTTTT.

This clonotype was recorded at least ten times. The chain links TRBV12-3 or TRBV12-4 to TRBJ2-1; 11 bases match TRBD2. V shed 5 bases and J 10 bases; nucleotides not matched to a gene: 10. The CDR3 totals 15 residues. DNA for the CDR3: TGTGCCAGCAGTCCCTGGGTAGCGGGAGGGAAAGAGCAGTTCTTC. Its translation: CASSPWVAGGKEQFF.

In this sample, this clonotype turned up a few times. The V gene is TRBV20-1, the J gene TRBJ1-6; D may be TRBD1 (6 bases). Germline V gene sequence: CDR1 DFQATT, CDR2 SNEGSKA (reference sequence). Trimming removed 2 bases from V and 7 bases from J, with 12 bases in between. The CDR3 totals 14 residues. CDR3 region: CSARRRQGNSPLHF. CDR3 nucleotide sequence: TGCAGTGCTAGAAGAAGGCAGGGGAATTCACCCCTCCACTTT.

This clonotype has at least ten counts. The rearrangement uses TRBV7-9 and TRBJ2-2; 13 bases are shared with TRBD2. The germline V gene has CDR1 SEHNR and CDR2 FQNEAQ (reference sequence). This CDR3 is 17 amino acids long. Trimming at V came to 5 bases and at J to 7 bases, leaving 10 bases not matched to a gene. The CDR3 spells CASSPRTSGSLNGELFF. The CDR3 DNA sequence: TGTGCCAGCAGCCCGCGGACTAGCGGGAGTTTAAACGGGGAGCTGTTTTTT.

CDR3 DNA: TGTGCCAGCAGTGACTGGGCCCCCATACGGGAGAACACCGGGGAGCTGTTTTTT. It translates to CASSDWAPIRENTGELFF. The chain links TRBV25-1 to TRBJ2-2, with TRBD2 as a possible D gene (5 bases). Germline V lookup: CDR1 MGHDK, CDR2 SYGVNS. CDR3 length: 18 amino acids. V shed 3 bases and J shed 1 base, with 18 bases lying between them.

This clonotype was found a few times. The chain recombines TRBV5-1 with TRBJ2-7; TRBD1 or TRBD2 may be the D gene (5 bases each). CDR3 length: 14 residues. The V and J ends lost 8 bases and 2 bases respectively, with 17 bases between them. Germline V CDR1 and CDR2: SGHRS, YFSETQ. The CDR3 sequence is CASTTSGRPYEQYF. The CDR3 nucleotides are TGCGCCAGTACTACCTCGGGACGACCCTACGAGCAGTACTTC.

The chain combines TRBV14 with TRBJ2-2; D not resolved. Germline V gene sequence: CDR1 SGHDN, CDR2 FVKESK. The CDR3 consists of 16 residues. V lost 0 bases, J lost 6 bases, and 14 bases lay in between. In DNA, the CDR3 is TGTGCCAGCAGCCAAGACTGGCCCCCTGGGCCCGGGGAGCTGTTTTTT. It encodes CASSQDWPPGPGELFF.

This clonotype was recorded at least ten times. This rearrangement joins TRBV3-1 to TRBJ2-2; D call uncertain. The CDR3 loop spans 15 amino acids. Germline V CDR1 and CDR2: LGHDT, YNNKEL (reference sequence). The V end was cut by 6 bases, the J end by 5 bases, with 16 bases between. CDR3 loop: CASRGVGLTTGELFF. The CDR3 DNA sequence: TGTGCCAGCAGAGGTGTCGGATTGACGACCGGGGAGCTGTTTTTT. The variable domain in full, completed from reference TRBV3-1 and TRBJ2-2, reads DTAVSQTPKYLVTQMGNDKSIKCEQNLGHDTMYWYKQDSKKFLKIMFSYNNKELIINETVPNRFSPKSPDKAHLNLHINSLELGDSAVYFCASRGVGLTTGELFFGEGSRLTVL.